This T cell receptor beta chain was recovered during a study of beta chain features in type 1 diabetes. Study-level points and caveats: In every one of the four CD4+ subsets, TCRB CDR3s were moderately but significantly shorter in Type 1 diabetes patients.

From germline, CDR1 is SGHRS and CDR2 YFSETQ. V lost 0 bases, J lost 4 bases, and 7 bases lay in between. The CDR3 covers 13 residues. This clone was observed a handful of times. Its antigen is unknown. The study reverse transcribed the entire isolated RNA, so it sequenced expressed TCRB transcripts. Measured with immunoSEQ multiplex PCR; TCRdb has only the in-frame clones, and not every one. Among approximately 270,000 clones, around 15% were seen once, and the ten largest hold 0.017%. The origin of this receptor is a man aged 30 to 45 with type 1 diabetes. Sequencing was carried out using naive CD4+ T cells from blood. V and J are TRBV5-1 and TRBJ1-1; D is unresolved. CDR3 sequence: CASSLAPGTEAFF. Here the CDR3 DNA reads TGCGCCAGCAGCTTGGCCCCGGGCACTGAAGCTTTCTTT.